In this sample, the clone carrying this T cell receptor beta chain turned up a few times. The junction departs from germline at one end; a sequencing error may be responsible. The record originates from a study of blood T cell repertoires in COVID-19. Turning to the study itself: PBMCs, B-cell-depleted T cells, or T cells provided the cDNA or gDNA that made up the material.

CDR3 size: 12 residues. Germline V CDR1 and CDR2: SGHAT, FQNNGV. Data came from immunoSEQ multiplex PCR; TCRdb stores just in-frame clones and leaves some out. The sample gives approximately 190,000 clones, around four fifths of which show up once; about 5.7% is in the top ten. This receptor was identified in a woman in her thirties or forties with acute or convalescent COVID-19. Input material: peripheral blood. This sequence joins TRBV11-2 and TRBJ2-1; D remains unclear. For the CDR3, the DNA is TGTGCCAGCACCTTAACTATCGATGAGCAGTTCTTC. This encodes CASTLTIDEQFF.